Reported below is one T cell receptor beta chain. The V and J ends lost 6 bases and 4 bases respectively, with 22 bases between them. Germline CDR1 MGHDK, CDR2 SYGVNS. The CDR3 runs 16 residues. Profiling relied on immunoSEQ multiplex PCR, and the TCRdb table lists in-frame clones only, not all of them. The data show roughly 2.5 million clones, more than 80% seen once. The data belong to a study of shared clonotypes between healthy human individuals. The chain joins TRBV25-1 to TRBJ2-7; D could derive from TRBD1 or TRBD2 (5 bases each). The receptor's source is a man in his late teens or twenties in good health. The sample was naive CD4+ T cells sorted from blood. This sample's subset: CD45RA+ positively selected. As DNA, the CDR3 is TGTGCCAGCAGGGGGGACCTCCCGCAGAACAGTTACGAGCAGTACTTC. It is translated as CASRGDLPQNSYEQYF.